Listed here are 29 T cell receptor beta chains from one sample, sequenced in a study of cytomegalovirus exposure and HLA in healthy donors. A multiplex PCR was run with 60 Vbeta primers and 13 Jbeta primers. Produced via immunoSEQ multiplex PCR; TCRdb's table is partial and in-frame only. Among 85,000 to 120,000 clones listed, roughly 85% were seen once. Sequencing was done on a sample of PBMCs. The receptors come from a middle-aged man in good health and CMV-seronegative.

This rearrangement joins TRBV6-1 to TRBJ2-7; the match to TRBD1 covers 8 bases. The trim removed 1 base at V and 6 bases at J, leaving 11 bases unmatched. The CDR3 length is 16 residues. CDR1 and CDR2 from the germline V gene are MNHNS and SASEGT. The CDR3 bases are TGTGCCAGCAGTGAAGGATCAGGGGGCCACATCCTCGAGCAGTACTTC. Translating gives CASSEGSGGHILEQYF.

CDR3 nucleotide sequence: TGTGCCAGTAGTATCAGGGGTGAGAGCAATCAGCCCCAGCATTTT. Encoded protein: CASSIRGESNQPQHF. The V and J genes are TRBV19 and TRBJ1-5; D possibly corresponds to TRBD1 (6 bases). V lost 3 bases, J lost 1 base, and 10 bases lay in between. Germline values: CDR1 LNHDA, CDR2 SQIVND (reference sequence). This CDR3 spans 15 amino acids.

This sequence joins TRBV7-8 and TRBJ2-4, with D possibly TRBD2 on 6 matching bases. CDR3 length: 16 amino acids. V was shortened by 5 bases and J by 3 bases, with 17 bases between the two germline ends. Germline values: CDR1 SGHVS, CDR2 FQNEAQ. The CDR3 region is CASSPTRLGGKNIQYF. The CDR3 DNA sequence: TGTGCCAGCAGCCCCACCCGTTTGGGGGGCAAAAACATTCAGTACTTC.

This clone was recorded once. V usage is TRBV4-1 and J usage is TRBJ2-7, with TRBD1 identical over 8 bases. The CDR3 length is 16 residues. The germline CDR1 and CDR2 sequences are MGHRA and YSYEKL. V gave up 4 bases and J gave up 4 bases; unmatched junction bases: 12. CDR3 residues: CASSRFPGGFLYEQYF. The DNA of the CDR3 is TGCGCCAGCAGCCGGTTCCCAGGGGGCTTCCTGTACGAGCAGTACTTC.

The chain carries TRBV11-2 and TRBJ1-5, with D perhaps TRBD1 (6 bases). Germline CDR1 reads SGHAT; CDR2 reads FQNNGV. Trimming removed 1 base from V and 7 bases from J, with 8 bases in between. The CDR3 spans 13 residues. The CDR3 nucleotides are TGTGCCAGCAGCTTAGGCGGGGGCCAGCCCCAGCATTTT. This codes for CASSLGGGQPQHF.

J is TRBJ2-2 and V is TRBV27; 9 bases are shared with TRBD1. V lost 3 bases, J lost 11 bases, and 7 bases stayed unmatched. Germline V CDR1 and CDR2: MNHEY, SMNVEV (reference sequence). The CDR3 length is 14 residues. CDR3 amino acids: CASSLFGTGRELFF. The CDR3 region has the DNA TGTGCCAGCAGTTTGTTCGGGACAGGGCGAGAGCTGTTTTTT.

This clone was seen only a few times. This chain connects TRBV7-6 to TRBJ2-1; 12 bases fit TRBD1. The CDR3 is made up of 15 amino acids. The germline CDR1 and CDR2 sequences are SGHVS and FNYEAQ. The trim removed 4 bases at V and 9 bases at J, leaving 7 bases unmatched. The CDR3 loop is CASSSGGQGAGEQFF. The DNA for the CDR3 is TGTGCCAGCAGCTCCGGGGGACAGGGGGCAGGTGAGCAGTTCTTC.

The chain is built from TRBV7-6 and TRBJ2-3; TRBD2 might be the D (6 bases). Trimming pared 7 bases from V and 2 bases from J, leaving 22 bases between. CDR3 size: 17 residues. The germline V gene encodes CDR1 SGHVS and CDR2 FNYEAQ. The CDR3 bases are TGTGCCAGCAATCCCCACTCCCCGGGGGACCACACAGATACGCAGTATTTT. As protein: CASNPHSPGDHTDTQYF.

The chain carries TRBV19 and TRBJ2-7; 9 bases are shared with TRBD2. The CDR3 is 16 amino acids. Germline CDR1 is LNHDA and CDR2 is SQIVND (reference sequence). Trimming at V came to 2 bases and at J to 3 bases, leaving 8 bases not matched to a gene. DNA for the CDR3: TGTGCCAGTAGTATATACCGCGGGGGGGGCTTCTACGAGCAGTACTTC. Encoded protein: CASSIYRGGGFYEQYF.

CDR3 sequence: CASSPEGRGEKLFF. Written as DNA, the CDR3 is TGTGCCAGCAGTCCTGAAGGGCGGGGTGAAAAACTGTTTTTT. This rearrangement joins TRBV6-5 to TRBJ1-4; no firm D call. This CDR3 is built from 14 residues. Trimming removed 5 bases at V and 7 bases at J, with 14 bases between. In germline, CDR1 is MNHEY, CDR2 SVGAGI.

The chain couples TRBV4-1 to TRBJ1-3, with D perhaps TRBD1 (5 bases). This CDR3 is 16 amino acids long. The V end was cut by 3 bases, the J end by 0 bases, with 12 bases between. Germline loops: CDR1 MGHRA, CDR2 YSYEKL. The CDR3 here is CASSHPGVSSGNTIYF. The CDR3 DNA reads TGCGCCAGCAGCCACCCGGGGGTGTCCTCTGGAAACACCATATATTTT.

This clone was picked up one time. J is TRBJ2-7 and V is TRBV29-1; TRBD1 matches 8 bases. This CDR3 has 13 residues. In germline, CDR1 is SQVTM, CDR2 ANQGSEA. V shed 5 bases, J shed 1 base, and the junction held 4 bases outside the gene matches. The DNA of the CDR3 is TGCAGCGTTACACGGACAGGGTCCTACGAGCAGTACTTC. As protein: CSVTRTGSYEQYF.

V gene TRBV7-9 combines with J gene TRBJ2-1; 11 bases agree with TRBD2. CDR3 size: 15 residues. V gave up 5 bases and J gave up 1 base; unmatched junction bases: 1. Germline V gives CDR1 SEHNR, CDR2 FQNEAQ (reference sequence). CDR3 residues: CASSRTSGSYNEQFF. CDR3 coding DNA: TGTGCCAGCAGCCGGACTAGCGGGTCCTACAATGAGCAGTTCTTC.

This rearrangement joins TRBV27 to TRBJ1-2, with TRBD1 as a possible D gene (5 bases). V was cut by 7 bases and J by 3 bases, with 12 bases left in between. The CDR3 runs 13 residues. Germline V gives CDR1 MNHEY, CDR2 SMNVEV (reference sequence). This chain's CDR3 is CASMGGVDYGYTF. The CDR3 DNA reads TGTGCCAGCATGGGGGGAGTCGACTATGGCTACACCTTC.

The chain links TRBV5-1 to TRBJ1-2, with D possibly being TRBD1 (6 bases). V dropped 4 bases and J dropped 7 bases, with 14 bases sitting between them. Per the germline V gene, CDR1 is SGHRS and CDR2 is YFSETQ. The CDR3 sequence is 13 residues long. As DNA, the CDR3 is TGCGCCAGCAGCCCAACAGGGTTGTTTGGCTACACCTTC. Translated, it gives CASSPTGLFGYTF.

This clone was seen just once. The chain combines TRBV11-2 with TRBJ2-2; D uncertain. From germline, CDR1 is SGHAT and CDR2 FQNNGV. The V and J ends lost 0 bases and 2 bases respectively, with 10 bases between them. This CDR3 has 16 residues. The CDR3 loop reads CASSLDPGSNTGELFF. The CDR3 DNA follows: TGTGCCAGCAGCTTAGATCCAGGCTCCAACACCGGGGAGCTGTTTTTT.

About this clone: At one end, the junction sequence differs from germline, possibly due to a read error. The V and J genes are TRBV6-5 and TRBJ2-7; 11 bases are shared with TRBD1. The CDR3 is 13 residues long. CDR1 is MNHEY and CDR2 is SVGAGI in the germline V gene. The CDR3 region is CASSYGTGGSPHF. DNA for the CDR3: TGTGCCAGCAGTTACGGGACAGGGGGGAGTCCCCACTTC.

The V gene is TRBV30, the J gene TRBJ2-2, with 9 bases matching TRBD1. V gave up 3 bases and J gave up 6 bases; unmatched junction bases: 5. The germline V gene has CDR1 GTSNPN and CDR2 SVGIG (reference sequence). The CDR3 sequence is 14 residues long. The CDR3 region has the DNA TGTGCCTGGAGCCGGGACAGGGTCGCCGGGGAGCTGTTTTTT. Translated, it gives CAWSRDRVAGELFF.

The chain links TRBV7-9 to TRBJ2-1; D is uncertain. The CDR3 totals 12 residues. In germline, CDR1 is SEHNR, CDR2 FQNEAQ (reference sequence). V shed 8 bases and J shed 1 base, with 6 bases lying between them. CDR3 in DNA: TGTGCCAGCCCGCGGTCCTACAATGAGCAGTTCTTC. It codes for CASPRSYNEQFF.

The CDR3 coding sequence is TGTGCCAGCAGCGTAGCTGGGTTAGGGGTGGATACGCAGTATTTT. Amino acid sequence: CASSVAGLGVDTQYF. The chain uses TRBV9 and TRBJ2-3; weak D call: TRBD1 (5 bases). The V gene's germline CDR1 is SGDLS and CDR2 YYNGEE. V was cut by 0 bases and J by 6 bases, with 14 bases left in between. This CDR3 comprises 15 residues.

The chain combines TRBV19 with TRBJ2-7; the D is unclear. The V gene lost 1 base and the J gene lost 3 bases, with 7 bases spanning the gap. Germline V gene data show CDR1 as LNHDA and CDR2 as SQIVND (reference sequence). The CDR3 loop spans 13 amino acids. The CDR3 here is CASSIVVNYEQYF. DNA for the CDR3: TGTGCCAGTAGTATAGTTGTTAACTACGAGCAGTACTTC.

This chain joins TRBV2 and TRBJ1-2; TRBD1 matches at 8 bases. V trimming: 11 bases; J trimming: 12 bases; junction bases outside the gene matches: 17. The CDR3 covers 13 residues. In germline, CDR1 is SNHLY, CDR2 FYNNEI. This CDR3 is CARGGRGHEGHTF. The DNA for the CDR3 is TGTGCCCGCGGAGGCAGGGGGCATGAGGGCCACACCTTC.

The chain joins TRBV19 to TRBJ2-5; 7 bases match TRBD2. The CDR3 extends over 14 amino acids. Trimming at V came to 4 bases and at J to 2 bases, leaving 4 bases not matched to a gene. Per the germline V gene, CDR1 is LNHDA and CDR2 is SQIVND (reference sequence). The DNA of the CDR3 is TGTGCCAGTAGTAGAGCGGGGTCTCAAGAGACCCAGTACTTC. Protein product: CASSRAGSQETQYF. The whole variable domain, remainder taken from reference TRBV19 and TRBJ2-5, is DGGITQSPKYLFRKEGQNVTLSCEQNLNHDAMYWYRQDPGQGLRLIYYSQIVNDFQKGDIAEGYSVSREKKESFPLTVTSAQKNPTAFYLCASSRAGSQETQYFGPGTRLLVL.

The rearrangement links TRBV19 to TRBJ2-2, with TRBD1 as a possible D gene (6 bases). Germline V gives CDR1 LNHDA, CDR2 SQIVND (reference sequence). V lost 3 bases and J 4 bases, leaving 18 bases between the germline ends. The CDR3 consists of 17 residues. The CDR3 DNA sequence: TGTGCCAGTAGTATGATCGTGCTACAGGGATCCACCGGGGAGCTGTTTTTT. Protein product: CASSMIVLQGSTGELFF.

The genes are TRBV5-1 and TRBJ1-5, with D possibly being TRBD1 (5 bases). Germline V gene data show CDR1 as SGHRS and CDR2 as YFSETQ. V lost 0 bases, J lost 5 bases, and 12 bases lay in between. The CDR3 is 15 residues long. CDR3 in amino acids: CASSLGAGLDQPQHF. For the CDR3, the DNA is TGCGCCAGCAGCTTGGGAGCAGGGCTGGATCAGCCCCAGCATTTT.

This clone has just one count. Other DNA sequences in this sample translate to the same CDR3. The gene calls are TRBV29-1 and TRBJ1-2; TRBD1 is a possible D gene (5 bases). The CDR3 sequence is 15 residues long. Per the germline V gene, CDR1 is SQVTM and CDR2 is ANQGSEA. V dropped 4 bases and J dropped 4 bases, with 19 bases sitting between them. CDR3 bases: TGCAGCGTTGTTGGCGGGACGGGGGTCTTCTATGGCTACACCTTC. Amino acids: CSVVGGTGVFYGYTF.

With respect to this clone: At the DNA level, this CDR3 is encoded by other sequences in the same sample as well. V and J are TRBV19 and TRBJ1-2; unclear D gene. Trimming shortened V by 2 bases and J by 2 bases, and 6 bases separated the two germline ends. Germline assignment: CDR1 LNHDA and CDR2 SQIVND (reference sequence). This CDR3 has 13 amino acids. The CDR3 sequence: CASSILRNYGYTF. The CDR3 DNA sequence: TGTGCCAGTAGTATACTGAGAAACTATGGCTACACCTTC.

V and J are TRBV7-8 and TRBJ2-1; 7 nucleotides agree with TRBD2. The length of the CDR3 is 15 residues. Unmatched junction bases numbered 6, after V lost 4 bases and J lost 3 bases. Per germline, CDR1 SGHVS and CDR2 FQNEAQ. CDR3 DNA sequence: TGTGCCAGCAGCTCCCGGACTAGAAGCTACAATGAGCAGTTCTTC. Its translation is CASSSRTRSYNEQFF.

In regard to this clone: Because it lacks the conserved phenylalanine or tryptophan at the end, this CDR3 is likely a read error. The rearrangement links TRBV5-1 to TRBJ1-2; the D gene is possibly TRBD1 (5 bases). V was cut by 3 bases and J by 8 bases, with 14 bases left in between. Per the germline V gene, CDR1 is SGHRS and CDR2 is YFSETQ. This CDR3 has 13 amino acids. The CDR3 sequence: CASSSGRGIGYTS. As DNA, the CDR3 is TGCGCCAGCAGCTCGGGGCGGGGAATCGGCTACACCTCC.